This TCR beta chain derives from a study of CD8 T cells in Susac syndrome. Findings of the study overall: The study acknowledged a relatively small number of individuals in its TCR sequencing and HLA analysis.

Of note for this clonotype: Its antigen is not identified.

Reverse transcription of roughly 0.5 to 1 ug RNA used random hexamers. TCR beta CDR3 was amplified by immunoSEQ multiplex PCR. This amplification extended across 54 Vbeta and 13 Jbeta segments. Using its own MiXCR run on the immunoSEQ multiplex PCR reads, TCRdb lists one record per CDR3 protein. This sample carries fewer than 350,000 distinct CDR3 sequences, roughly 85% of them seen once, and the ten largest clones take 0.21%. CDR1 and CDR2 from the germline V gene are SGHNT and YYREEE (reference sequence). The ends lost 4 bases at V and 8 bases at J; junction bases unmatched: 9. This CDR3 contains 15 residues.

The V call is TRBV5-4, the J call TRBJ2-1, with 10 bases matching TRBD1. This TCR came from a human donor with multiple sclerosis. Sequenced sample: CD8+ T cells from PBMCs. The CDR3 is CASSGLPGQGHEQFF. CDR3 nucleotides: TGTGCCAGCAGCGGCCTACCGGGACAGGGGCATGAGCAGTTCTTC.